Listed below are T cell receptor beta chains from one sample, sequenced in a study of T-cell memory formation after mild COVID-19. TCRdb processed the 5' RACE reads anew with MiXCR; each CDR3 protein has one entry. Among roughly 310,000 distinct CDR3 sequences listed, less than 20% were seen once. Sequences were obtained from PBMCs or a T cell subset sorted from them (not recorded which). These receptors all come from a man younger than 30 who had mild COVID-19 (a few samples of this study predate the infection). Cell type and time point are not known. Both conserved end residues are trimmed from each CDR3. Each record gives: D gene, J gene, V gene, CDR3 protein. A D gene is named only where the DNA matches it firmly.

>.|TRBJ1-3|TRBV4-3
ASSQDLVISGNTIY
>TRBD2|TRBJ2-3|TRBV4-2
ASSEGGLSGGADTQY
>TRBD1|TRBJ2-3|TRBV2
ASWWQGAGDTQY
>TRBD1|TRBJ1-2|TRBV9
ASSGGQGVGYGYT
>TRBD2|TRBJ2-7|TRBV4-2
ASSQGKGGEQY
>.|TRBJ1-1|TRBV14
ASSHATEAF
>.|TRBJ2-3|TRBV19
ASRSLSLTDTQY
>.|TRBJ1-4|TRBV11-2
ASSNPQGLANEKLF
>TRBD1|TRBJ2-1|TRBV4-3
ASSQDGTGFYNEQF
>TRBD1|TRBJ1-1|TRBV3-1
ASSSRPRDREAF
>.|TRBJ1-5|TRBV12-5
ASGKGYSNQPQH
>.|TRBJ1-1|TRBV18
ASSRDGWNTEAF
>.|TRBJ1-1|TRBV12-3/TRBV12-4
ASSFTQYTEAF
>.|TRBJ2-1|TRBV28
AGSGTLTYNEQF
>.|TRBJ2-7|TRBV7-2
ASSLVSRGYEQY
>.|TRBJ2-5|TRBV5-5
ASRNLLNQETQY
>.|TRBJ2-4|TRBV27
ASSRNRVAKNIQY
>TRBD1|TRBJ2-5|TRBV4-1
ASSQAGGLFQETQY
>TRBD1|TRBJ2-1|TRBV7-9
ASSGQGAGSYNEQF
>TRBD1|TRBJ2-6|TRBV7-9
ASSSTRADRGLSGANVLT
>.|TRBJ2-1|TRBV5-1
ASRTQSSYNEQF
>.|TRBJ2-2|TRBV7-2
ASSLFRGREGGELF
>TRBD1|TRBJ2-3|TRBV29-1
SGTGSVGDTQY
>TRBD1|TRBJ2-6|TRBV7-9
ASSSTGAGANVLT
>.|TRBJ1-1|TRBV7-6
ASSLATGAIWEAF
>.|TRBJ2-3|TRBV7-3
ASSPTGRRTDTQY
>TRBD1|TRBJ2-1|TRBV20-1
SALETGFNEQF
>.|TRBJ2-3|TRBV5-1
ASFGDFTDTQY
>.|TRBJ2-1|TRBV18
ASSPPAGTAYNEQF
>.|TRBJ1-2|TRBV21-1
ASSTFTWRRRHYGYT
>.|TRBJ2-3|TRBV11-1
ASSRLITDTQY
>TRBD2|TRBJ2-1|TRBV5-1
ASSTGTSGKSSYNEQF
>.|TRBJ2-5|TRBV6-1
ASSAGARETQY
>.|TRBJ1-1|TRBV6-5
ASSYSWERNTEAF
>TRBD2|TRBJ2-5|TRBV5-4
ASSDRAGGPQETQY
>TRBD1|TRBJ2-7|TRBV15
ATSISRDRGHEQY
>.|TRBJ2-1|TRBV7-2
ASSITRDRLNEQF
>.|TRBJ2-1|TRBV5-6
ASSLPGVVYNEQF
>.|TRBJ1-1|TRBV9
ASSVEGVGTEAF
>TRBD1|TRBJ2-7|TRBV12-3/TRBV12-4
ASSLEGGQGAYYEQY
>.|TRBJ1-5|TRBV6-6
ASSFSRAEPQH
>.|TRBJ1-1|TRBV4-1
ASSQRALNTEAF
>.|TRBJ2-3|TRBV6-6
ASSGGTDTQY
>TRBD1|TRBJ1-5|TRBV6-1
ASSNRQGSQPQH
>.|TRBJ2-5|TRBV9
ASSVGTLAETQY
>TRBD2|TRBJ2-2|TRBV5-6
ASSFGGAGTGELF
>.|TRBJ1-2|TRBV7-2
ASILVGGSRGYT
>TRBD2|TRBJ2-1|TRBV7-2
ASSLSASGGAYNEQF
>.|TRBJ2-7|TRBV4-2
ASSIGQLDEQY
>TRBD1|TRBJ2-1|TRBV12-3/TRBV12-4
ASRQGIGNEQF
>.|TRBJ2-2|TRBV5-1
ASSATDSNTGELF
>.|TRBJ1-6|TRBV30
AWNEAGNSPLH
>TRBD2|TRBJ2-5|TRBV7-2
ASSLASSGVQTQY
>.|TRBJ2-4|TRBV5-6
ASSLTLGNIQY
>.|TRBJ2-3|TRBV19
ASSPIRGLSSTDTQY
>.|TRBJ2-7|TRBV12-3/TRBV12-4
ASSPRPGEQY
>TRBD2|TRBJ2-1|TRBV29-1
SVRTSGGARAEQF